A selection of T cell receptor beta chains follows, all from one sample in a study of T cells after yellow fever vaccination. MiXCR, applied by TCRdb to the 5' RACE reads, yields one record per CDR3 protein. Among roughly 300,000 distinct CDR3 sequences, 7% to 10% were seen once, and the ten largest hold about 16%. The specimen comprised PBMCs, sampled around 45 days after the first yellow fever vaccination. These receptors all come from a man younger than 30 who received the YFV17D yellow fever vaccine. Each CDR3 is given with its conserved first and last residue. The order of the fields is V gene, CDR3 length, J gene, clone size, D gene, CDR3 DNA, CDR3 protein. A D gene is named only where the DNA matches it firmly. Rows may omit the clone size; those that give it use once, few, many or a size class.

>TRBV5-1|15|TRBJ1-6|many|.
TGCGCCAGCAGCTTGGAGGGAATTACTAATTCACCCCTCCACTTT
CASSLEGITNSPLHF
>TRBV7-9|17|TRBJ1-6|few|.
TGTGCCAGCAGCTCTTGGACAGCTAGCTCCTATAATTCACCCCTCCACTTT
CASSSWTASSYNSPLHF
>TRBV4-1|16|TRBJ2-7|few|TRBD1
TGCGCCAGCAGCCAAGATCAGGGGGTCGTCTCCTACGAGCAGTACTTC
CASSQDQGVVSYEQYF
>TRBV12-3/TRBV12-4|13|TRBJ1-1|.|.
TGTGCCAGCAGTTTCCGTCCCGTTGACGGAGCTTTCTTT
CASSFRPVDGAFF
>TRBV2|14|TRBJ2-3|.|.
TGTGCCAGCAGTGGGGAGGCGTGGACAGATACGCAGTATTTT
CASSGEAWTDTQYF
>TRBV5-1|15|TRBJ2-7|.|TRBD1
TGCGCCAGCAGCTTAGGGACAGGGGAAGATCACGAGCAGTACTTC
CASSLGTGEDHEQYF
>TRBV6-5|15|TRBJ2-1|many|TRBD1
TGTGCCAGCAGTTCCACAGGGGGCTCCTACAATGAGCAGTTCTTC
CASSSTGGSYNEQFF
>TRBV15|13|TRBJ2-3|few|.
TGTGCCACCAGCGTGCAGAGGGTAGATACGCAGTATTTT
CATSVQRVDTQYF
>TRBV11-2|15|TRBJ2-1|few|TRBD2
TGTGCCAGCAGCTTCGGTCGGGGGGTTTACAATGAGCAGTTCTTC
CASSFGRGVYNEQFF
>TRBV27|17|TRBJ1-6|.|.
TGTGCCAGCAGTACCCTTGCCCGGGACGGGAGAAATTCACCCCTCCACTTT
CASSTLARDGRNSPLHF
>TRBV7-9|15|TRBJ1-1|.|.
TGTGCCAGCTCAGTAGGGGGAAACCCGAACACTGAAGCTTTCTTT
CASSVGGNPNTEAFF
>TRBV4-2|19|TRBJ1-4|.|.
TGTGCCAGCAGCCAAGATTTCCCTTCGGGCAGTGCAACTAATGAAAAACTGTTTTTT
CASSQDFPSGSATNEKLFF
>TRBV30|12|TRBJ2-5|few|TRBD1
TGTGCCTGGACAGGGGGCGATGAGACCCAGTACTTC
CAWTGGDETQYF
>TRBV27|14|TRBJ2-1|.|.
TGTGCCAGCAGTTTCAGGCAGCTCAACAATGAGCAGTTCTTC
CASSFRQLNNEQFF
>TRBV4-2|15|TRBJ1-2|.|.
TGTGCCAGCAGCCAAGGCGCCGGAGTTAACTATGGCTACACCTTC
CASSQGAGVNYGYTF
>TRBV11-2|20|TRBJ2-1|few|TRBD2
TGTGCCAGCAGCTTAGGTTGGGGCGGGGGGCCGCGGAGCTCCTACAATGAGCAGTTCTTC
CASSLGWGGGPRSSYNEQFF
>TRBV18|15|TRBJ1-1|.|.
TGTGCCAGCTCACCCTCGGACGGGCGGTACACTGAAGCTTTCTTT
CASSPSDGRYTEAFF
>TRBV5-4|13|TRBJ2-7|few|TRBD1
TGTGCCAGCAGCTCCGACAGGGAGTACGAGCAGTACTTC
CASSSDREYEQYF
>TRBV29-1|16|TRBJ2-5|few|.
TGCAGCGTTGAAGATCCAAAATCTGGGTACCAAGAGACCCAGTACTTC
CSVEDPKSGYQETQYF
>TRBV4-3|15|TRBJ2-4|few|.
TGCGCCAGCAGCCAAGTCAGGGGTCGTAAAAACATTCAGTACTTC
CASSQVRGRKNIQYF
>TRBV28|14|TRBJ2-3|few|.
TGTGCCAGCAGTTCCACCTGGCTAGCAGATACGCAGTATTTT
CASSSTWLADTQYF
>TRBV19|15|TRBJ2-2|many|.
TGTGCCAGTAGTCCCCCGGGAAGGAACACCGGGGAGCTGTTTTTT
CASSPPGRNTGELFF
>TRBV6-1|14|TRBJ1-1|.|TRBD1
TGTGCCAGCAGAACCGGACAGGAGAACACTGAAGCTTTCTTT
CASRTGQENTEAFF
>TRBV5-5|15|TRBJ1-2|.|TRBD1
TGTGCCAGCAGCTTCCCGGGACAGGGGAACTATGGCTACACCTTC
CASSFPGQGNYGYTF
>TRBV5-1|15|TRBJ1-1|few|.
TGCGCCAGCAGCTTGGAGCGGGTGCCGAACACTGAAGCTTTCTTT
CASSLERVPNTEAFF
>TRBV20-1|16|TRBJ1-2|.|.
TGCAGTGCTAGGTCCCGGGACACTACTTCTAACTATGGCTACACCTTC
CSARSRDTTSNYGYTF
>TRBV7-3|14|TRBJ1-1|.|.
TGTGCCAGCAGCTTGGGGGCGCGGGGCACTGAAGTTTTCTTT
CASSLGARGTEVFF
>TRBV4-3|13|TRBJ2-4|many|TRBD1
TGCGCCAGCAGCCGGGACAGGGAAAACATTCAGTACTTC
CASSRDRENIQYF
>TRBV6-2/TRBV6-3|14|TRBJ2-1|.|.
TGTGCCAGCAACTCAGGGGGGCTCTACAATGAGCAGTTCTTC
CASNSGGLYNEQFF